This TCR beta chain was captured by sequencing in a study of cytotoxic CD8 clonotypes in ibrutinib-treated CLL. On the study more broadly: The study included some 10 relapsed/refractory and roughly 16 treatment-naive patients; roughly 17 had IGHV unmutated disease. Overall study results and limits: Few clonotypes were public, and these shrank or held steady under treatment.

The method was immunoSEQ multiplex PCR; TCRdb's version includes in-frame clones alone and lacks a portion of them. The repertoire holds 140,000 to 150,000 clones, with roughly 76% as singletons. On this clone: The antigen remains unidentified.

Cryopreserved PBMCs supplied about 2 micrograms of genomic DNA for TCR beta libraries. V lost 6 bases, J lost 5 bases, and 14 bases lay in between. Germline V CDR1 and CDR2: MNHEY, SMNVEV (reference sequence). The CDR3 has 13 residues. This receptor was taken from a human donor with chronic lymphocytic leukemia. The sequences come from PBMCs, collected after 24 months of ibrutinib treatment. V is TRBV27 and J is TRBJ2-7; maybe TRBD2 (6 bases). The chain's CDR3 is CASSPTGGNEQYF. CDR3 sequence (DNA): TGTGCCAGCAGCCCTACCGGGGGTAACGAGCAGTACTTC.